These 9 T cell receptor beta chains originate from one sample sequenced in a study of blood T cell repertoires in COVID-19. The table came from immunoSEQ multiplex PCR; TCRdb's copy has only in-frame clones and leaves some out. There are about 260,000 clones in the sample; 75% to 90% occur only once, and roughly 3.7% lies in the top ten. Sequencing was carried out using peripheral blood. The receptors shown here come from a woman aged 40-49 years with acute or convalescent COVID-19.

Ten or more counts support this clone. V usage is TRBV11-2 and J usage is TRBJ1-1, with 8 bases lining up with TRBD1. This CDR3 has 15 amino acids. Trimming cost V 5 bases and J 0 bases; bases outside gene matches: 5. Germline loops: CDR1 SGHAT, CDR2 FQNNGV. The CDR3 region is CASSRRDRLNTEAFF. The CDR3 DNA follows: TGTGCCAGCAGCCGACGGGACAGGCTGAACACTGAAGCTTTCTTT.

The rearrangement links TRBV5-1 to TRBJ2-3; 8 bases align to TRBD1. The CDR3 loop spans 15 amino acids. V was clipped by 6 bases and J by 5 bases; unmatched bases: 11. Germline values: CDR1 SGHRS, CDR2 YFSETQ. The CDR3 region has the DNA TGCGCCAGCACCAGACCGGACAGGGTCGGAGATACGCAGTATTTT. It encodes CASTRPDRVGDTQYF.

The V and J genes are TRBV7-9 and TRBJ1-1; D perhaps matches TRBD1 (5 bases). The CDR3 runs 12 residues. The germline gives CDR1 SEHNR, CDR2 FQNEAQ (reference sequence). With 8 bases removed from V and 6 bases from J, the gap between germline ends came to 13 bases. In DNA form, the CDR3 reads TGTGCCAGCGACGGGGGGGAGGCTGAAGCTTTCTTT. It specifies CASDGGEAEAFF.

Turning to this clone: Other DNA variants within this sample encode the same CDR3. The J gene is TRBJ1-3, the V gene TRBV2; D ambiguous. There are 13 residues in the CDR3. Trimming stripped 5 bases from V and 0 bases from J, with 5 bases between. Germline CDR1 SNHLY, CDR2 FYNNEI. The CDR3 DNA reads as TGTGCCAGCAGTCCCAGCTCTGGAAACACCATATATTTT. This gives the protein CASSPSSGNTIYF.

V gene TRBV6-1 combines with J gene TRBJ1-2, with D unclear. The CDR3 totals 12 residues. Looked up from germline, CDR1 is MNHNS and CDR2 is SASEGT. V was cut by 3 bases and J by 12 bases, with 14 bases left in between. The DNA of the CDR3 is TGTGCCAGCAGTGATCAGGCGACCAAACACACCTTC. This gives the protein CASSDQATKHTF.

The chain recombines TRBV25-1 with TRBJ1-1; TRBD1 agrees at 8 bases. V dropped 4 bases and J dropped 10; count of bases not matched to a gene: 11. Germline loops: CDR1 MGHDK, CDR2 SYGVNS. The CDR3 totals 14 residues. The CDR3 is CASSGERQGRGAFF. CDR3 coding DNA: TGTGCCAGCAGTGGAGAGAGACAGGGGAGGGGAGCTTTCTTT.

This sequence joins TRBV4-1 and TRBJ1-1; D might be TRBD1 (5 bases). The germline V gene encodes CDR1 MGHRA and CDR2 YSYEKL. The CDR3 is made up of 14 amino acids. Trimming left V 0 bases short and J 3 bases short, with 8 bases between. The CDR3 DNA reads TGCGCCAGCAGCCAAGATAAGGGGTACACTGAAGCTTTCTTT. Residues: CASSQDKGYTEAFF.

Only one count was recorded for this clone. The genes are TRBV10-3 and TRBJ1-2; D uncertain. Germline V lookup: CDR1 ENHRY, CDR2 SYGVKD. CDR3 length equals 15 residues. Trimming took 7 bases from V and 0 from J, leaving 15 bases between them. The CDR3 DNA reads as TGTGCCATCAATCCCTCACAGTTAGCTAACTATGGCTACACCTTC. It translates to CAINPSQLANYGYTF.

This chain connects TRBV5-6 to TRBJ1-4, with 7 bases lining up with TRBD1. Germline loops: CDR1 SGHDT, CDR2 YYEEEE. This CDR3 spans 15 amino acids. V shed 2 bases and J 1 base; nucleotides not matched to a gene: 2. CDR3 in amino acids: CASSFRGLTNEKLFF. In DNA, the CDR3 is TGTGCCAGCAGCTTTAGGGGGCTAACTAATGAAAAACTGTTTTTT.